This T cell receptor (beta chain) was profiled in a study of breast tumors, draining lymph nodes, adjacent tissues. Study-level results: Data fit most tumor T cells coming from lymph node, expanding in tumor. Tumor repertoires ranked between lymph nodes and nontumor tissue in diversity, with V and J gene preferences. Tumor T cell lymph node origin was a supported hypothesis, not proven.

In TCRdb, the multiplex PCR reads were re-called with MiXCR into one record per CDR3 protein. This sample has 150,000 to 200,000 distinct CDR3 sequences, with 33% found just once. Axillary draining lymph nodes of breast cancer patients supplied the node samples. This clonotype rates as medium-sized (0.01 to 0.1%). Antigen: not known. The ends lost 5 bases at V and 5 bases at J; junction bases unmatched: 8. CDR1 and CDR2 (germline): SGHNT, YENEEA. The CDR3 is 14 amino acids. This TCR came from a female donor with breast cancer. Some clones in this sample may be carry-over from other donors' samples. This sequence joins TRBV11-3 and TRBJ2-7; 8 bases align to TRBD1. Sequenced input: axillary lymph node tissue. As DNA, the CDR3 is TGTGCCAGCAGCCTAGGACAGGGAACGGACGAGCAGTACTTC. It specifies CASSLGQGTDEQYF.